The 25 T cell receptor beta chains given below trace back to one sample, sequenced in a study of blood T cell repertoires in COVID-19. Sequenced by immunoSEQ multiplex PCR; TCRdb stores in-frame clones only, minus some. The sample records 120,000 to 150,000 clones, less than 90% being singletons. The specimen was peripheral blood. The receptors were gathered from a man under 40 with COVID-19, enrolled during active disease.

V usage is TRBV19 and J usage is TRBJ2-7; TRBD1 matches 12 bases. This CDR3 region has 13 residues. With V trimmed by 10 bases and J by 5 bases, 6 bases remained unmatched. Germline loops: CDR1 LNHDA, CDR2 SQIVND (reference sequence). The CDR3 protein is CATSGTGGDEQYF. The CDR3 DNA reads as TGTGCCACATCCGGGACAGGGGGCGACGAGCAGTACTTC.

V is TRBV7-2 and J is TRBJ2-3, with TRBD2 as a possible D gene (6 bases). There are 13 residues in the CDR3. Trimming pared 5 bases from V and 14 bases from J, leaving 20 bases between. From germline, CDR1 is SGHTA and CDR2 FQGNSA. The CDR3 loop reads CASSRWSGPLPYF. The CDR3 DNA reads as TGTGCCAGCAGCCGATGGAGCGGGCCACTCCCGTATTTT.

The chain couples TRBV4-1 to TRBJ1-1, with D perhaps matching TRBD1 (5 bases). V was clipped by 5 bases and J by 1 base, with 8 bases between them. Germline lookup yields CDR1 MGHRA and CDR2 YSYEKL. The CDR3 totals 13 residues. This CDR3 is CASSSTGNTEAFF. The CDR3 DNA reads TGCGCCAGCAGCTCCACAGGGAACACTGAAGCTTTCTTT.

V and J are TRBV6-5 and TRBJ1-1; tentative D call: TRBD1 (6 bases). Trimming removed 0 bases from V and 9 bases from J, with 11 bases in between. CDR1 and CDR2 from the germline V gene are MNHEY and SVGAGI. This CDR3 is built from 13 residues. The CDR3 region is CASSYSQGRKAFF. In DNA form, the CDR3 reads TGTGCCAGCAGTTACTCGCAGGGGCGCAAAGCTTTCTTT.

The chain recombines TRBV7-8 with TRBJ1-5, with a weak D call TRBD1 (5 bases). Germline CDR1 SGHVS, CDR2 FQNEAQ. CDR3 length equals 15 residues. The germline V and J ends were trimmed by 3 bases and 7 bases, with 16 bases remaining between them. CDR3 DNA: TGTGCCAGCAGCTTTCAGGGAACCCAGCGACAGCCCCAGCATTTT. This encodes CASSFQGTQRQPQHF.

The V and J genes are TRBV28 and TRBJ1-4, with TRBD1 as a possible D gene (5 bases). This CDR3 region has 15 residues. V gave up 5 bases and J gave up 6 bases, with 16 bases separating them. Germline V gene sequence: CDR1 MDHEN, CDR2 SYDVKM. The CDR3 DNA sequence: TGTGCCAGCAGTCCCCGGACAAGGAGGGATGAAAAACTGTTTTTT. Protein: CASSPRTRRDEKLFF.

The J gene is TRBJ2-1, the V gene TRBV10-3; 7 bases align to TRBD2. Germline values: CDR1 ENHRY, CDR2 SYGVKD. V shed 3 bases and J 7 bases; nucleotides not matched to a gene: 6. The CDR3 is made up of 14 amino acids. The CDR3: CAISEEREWNEQFF. The CDR3 nucleotides read TGTGCCATCAGTGAAGAGCGGGAATGGAATGAGCAGTTCTTC.

The CDR3 here is CASSYRVSSYEQYF. In nucleotides, the CDR3 is TGTGCCAGTAGTTACAGGGTAAGCTCCTACGAGCAGTACTTC. This chain connects TRBV19 to TRBJ2-7; tentative D call: TRBD1 (6 bases). The CDR3 sequence is 14 residues long. Germline CDR1 LNHDA, CDR2 SQIVND (reference sequence). V was pared by 5 bases and J by 0 bases, with 11 bases between. The full variable domain, its missing parts supplied by reference TRBV19 and TRBJ2-7, is DGGITQSPKYLFRKEGQNVTLSCEQNLNHDAMYWYRQDPGQGLRLIYYSQIVNDFQKGDIAEGYSVSREKKESFPLTVTSAQKNPTAFYLCASSYRVSSYEQYFGPGTRLTVT.

CDR3 residues: CASSVGLAGNYEQYF. The DNA for the CDR3 is TGTGCCAGCAGCGTAGGGCTAGCGGGCAACTACGAGCAGTACTTC. V is TRBV9 and J is TRBJ2-7; TRBD2 agrees at 8 bases. The CDR3 spans 15 residues. The V gene end was trimmed by 0 bases and the J gene end by 3 bases; junction bases not matched to a gene: 5. Germline values: CDR1 SGDLS, CDR2 YYNGEE. The complete variable domain, with remaining parts taken from reference TRBV9 and TRBJ2-7, reads DSGVTQTPKHLITATGQRVTLRCSPRSGDLSVYWYQQSLDQGLQFLIQYYNGEERAKGNILERFSAQQFPDLHSELNLSSLELGDSALYFCASSVGLAGNYEQYFGPGTRLTVT.

The chain is built from TRBV5-1 and TRBJ2-1; no clear D gene. Trimming took 1 base from V and 3 from J, leaving 5 bases between them. From germline, CDR1 is SGHRS and CDR2 YFSETQ. CDR3 length equals 13 residues. This CDR3 reads CASSLRLYNEQFF. The CDR3 DNA reads as TGCGCCAGCAGCTTGAGACTCTACAATGAGCAGTTCTTC.

The CDR3 sequence: CSVESQGHEQYF. The CDR3 bases are TGCAGCGTTGAGTCACAGGGCCACGAGCAGTACTTC. The V gene is TRBV29-1, the J gene TRBJ2-7; D might be TRBD1 (6 bases). This CDR3 is built from 12 residues. Germline V gives CDR1 SQVTM, CDR2 ANQGSEA. Trimming left V 3 bases short and J 5 bases short, with 11 bases between.

This clone was counted between two and nine times. The chain is built from TRBV28 and TRBJ1-2, with D tentatively TRBD1 (5 bases). Germline values: CDR1 MDHEN, CDR2 SYDVKM. CDR3 length: 13 residues. Trimming took 7 bases from V and 8 from J, leaving 17 bases between them. In DNA form, the CDR3 reads TGTGCCAGCACCGCGGGGGTCGACCGAGGCTACACCTTC. It encodes CASTAGVDRGYTF.

In DNA, the CDR3 is TGTGCCAGCAGTCCGAGGGGACAGGGCCGGCCACCCCTCCACTTT. It yields the protein CASSPRGQGRPPLHF. J is TRBJ1-6 and V is TRBV28; 9 nucleotides line up with TRBD1. There are 15 residues in the CDR3. V shed 5 bases and J 11 bases; nucleotides not matched to a gene: 10. In germline, CDR1 is MDHEN, CDR2 SYDVKM. The whole variable domain, remainder taken from reference TRBV28 and TRBJ1-6, is DVKVTQSSRYLVKRTGEKVFLECVQDMDHENMFWYRQDPGLGLRLIYFSYDVKMKEKGDIPEGYSVSREKKERFSLILESASTNQTSMYLCASSPRGQGRPPLHFGNGTRLTVT.

This chain joins TRBV3-1 (or the pseudogene TRBV3-2) and TRBJ2-3; 8 bases line up with TRBD2. CDR1 and CDR2 (germline): LGHDT, YNNKEL (reference sequence). CDR3 length: 14 residues. The ends lost 4 bases at V and 5 bases at J; junction bases unmatched: 5. CDR3 bases: TGTGCCAGCAGCCTGGGCGGGAGGATAGATACGCAGTATTTT. Translating gives CASSLGGRIDTQYF.

V and J are TRBV19 and TRBJ1-5, with TRBD1 identical over 10 bases. The germline V gene has CDR1 LNHDA and CDR2 SQIVND (reference sequence). This CDR3 is 14 amino acids long. Trimming cost V 4 bases and J 7 bases; bases outside gene matches: 4. The CDR3 here is CASSTTGGSQPQHF. In DNA, the CDR3 is TGTGCCAGTAGTACGACAGGGGGCAGCCAGCCCCAGCATTTT.

The chain joins TRBV6-5 to TRBJ2-1; 7 bases agree with TRBD2. The germline V gene has CDR1 MNHEY and CDR2 SVGAGI. CDR3 size: 15 residues. The V gene end was trimmed by 2 bases and the J gene end by 7 bases; junction bases not matched to a gene: 8. CDR3 DNA sequence: TGTGCCAGCAGTTACAGGGCGGGAGCGGGGAATGAGCAGTTCTTC. Translation gives CASSYRAGAGNEQFF.

Comment on this clone: The junction departs from germline at one end; a sequencing error may be responsible. V is TRBV9 and J is TRBJ1-3, with 9 bases that match TRBD1. Germline-derived CDR1 and CDR2 are SGDLS and YYNGEE. CDR3 length: 12 residues. The CDR3 DNA is TGTGCCAGCAGCGAGGGGAGGACAGGGGTGCATTTT. Protein sequence: CASSEGRTGVHF.

The chain combines TRBV19 with TRBJ1-2; possible D gene TRBD1, 5 bases. The CDR3 has 16 amino acids. The germline gives CDR1 LNHDA, CDR2 SQIVND (reference sequence). V dropped 2 bases and J dropped 4 bases, with 17 bases sitting between them. CDR3 in amino acids: CASSILRREGIYGYTF. CDR3 DNA sequence: TGTGCCAGTAGTATATTGAGAAGGGAGGGGATCTATGGCTACACCTTC. Based on the CDR3 plus reference TRBV19 and TRBJ1-2, the full variable domain is DGGITQSPKYLFRKEGQNVTLSCEQNLNHDAMYWYRQDPGQGLRLIYYSQIVNDFQKGDIAEGYSVSREKKESFPLTVTSAQKNPTAFYLCASSILRREGIYGYTFGSGTRLTVV.

This chain uses TRBV20-1 with TRBJ2-1; D possibly corresponds to TRBD2 (5 bases). Germline assignment: CDR1 DFQATT and CDR2 SNEGSKA (reference sequence). This CDR3 comprises 15 residues. Between the trimmed V and J ends, which lost 3 bases and 10 bases, there was a span of 22 bases. The CDR3 region is CSASNRAVTPWEQFF. CDR3 in DNA: TGCAGTGCTAGTAATCGAGCGGTAACTCCATGGGAGCAGTTCTTC.

This rearrangement joins TRBV10-3 to TRBJ2-1; 13 bases line up with TRBD2. This CDR3 comprises 17 residues. After removal of 6 bases from V and 5 bases from J, the junction contained 10 bases not matched to a gene. Germline CDR1 is ENHRY and CDR2 is SYGVKD. The DNA of the CDR3 is TGTGCCATCAGGCGGACTAGCGGGAGAACTAAGAACAATGAGCAGTTCTTC. This gives the protein CAIRRTSGRTKNNEQFF.

The V call is TRBV30, the J call TRBJ1-2, with D uncertain. CDR3 length equals 13 residues. Trimming removed 2 bases at V and 5 bases at J, with 12 bases between. From germline, CDR1 is GTSNPN and CDR2 SVGIG (reference sequence). CDR3: CAWSKWTGYGYTF. Here the CDR3 DNA reads TGTGCCTGGAGTAAATGGACGGGATATGGCTACACCTTC.

V is TRBV28 and J is TRBJ2-5, with D tentatively TRBD2 (6 bases). The ends were cut back, 5 bases at V and 5 bases at J, with 18 bases in the middle. The CDR3 consists of 15 residues. Germline CDR1 and CDR2: MDHEN and SYDVKM. CDR3 residues: CASSPRWGVGETQYF. As DNA, the CDR3 is TGTGCCAGCAGTCCACGTTGGGGGGTGGGTGAGACCCAGTACTTC.

The chain joins TRBV6-5 to TRBJ2-5; TRBD2 matches 8 bases. The germline CDR1 and CDR2 sequences are MNHEY and SVGAGI. J lost 5 bases, V lost 2 bases, and 7 bases had no gene match. This CDR3 has 15 amino acids. The CDR3 nucleotides read TGTGCCAGCAGTTACACGGGGGGGGGCGGCGAGACCCAGTACTTC. Translation gives CASSYTGGGGETQYF.

This chain links TRBV6-5 with TRBJ2-3; TRBD1 might be the D (5 bases). Germline lookup yields CDR1 MNHEY and CDR2 SVGAGI. Deletions cut 0 bases from V and 6 bases from J, with 7 bases between. The CDR3 runs 13 residues. CDR3 nucleotides: TGTGCCAGCAGTTACTCGGGGCGGGATACGCAGTATTTT. This codes for CASSYSGRDTQYF.

This chain connects TRBV10-2 to TRBJ1-2; tentative D call: TRBD1 (5 bases). Germline CDR1 and CDR2: WSHSY and SAAADI. Deletions cut 6 bases from V and 3 bases from J, with 11 bases between. This CDR3 comprises 13 residues. The CDR3 protein is CASSPQGYYGYTF. CDR3 nucleotide sequence: TGCGCCAGCAGCCCCCAGGGCTACTATGGCTACACCTTC.